These 3 T cell receptor beta chains came from one sample sequenced in a study of blood T cells in healthy people across ages. Primed by a sample-barcoded 5' primer and a J-beta primer mix, a second PCR proceeded for about 6 to 11 cycles. MiXCR, applied by TCRdb to the 5' RACE reads, yields one record per CDR3 protein. Found here are 600,000 or so distinct CDR3 sequences, around 31% of them singletons; the top ten hold 15% to 19%. Sequencing was done on a sample of blood. The receptors were gathered from a woman aged 80 or over in good health.

The chain uses TRBV18 and TRBJ1-5; 7 positions match TRBD1. CDR3 length: 14 amino acids. J gave up 6 bases and V 3 bases, and 5 bases lay outside the gene matches. CDR1 KGHSH and CDR2 LQKENI come from the germline V gene. The CDR3 region is CASSPLQGTQPQHF. In DNA form, the CDR3 reads TGTGCCAGCTCACCCTTACAGGGGACTCAGCCCCAGCATTTT.

This clonotype was counted ten times or more. V and J are TRBV7-2 and TRBJ1-2; 9 bases are shared with TRBD1. The CDR3 extends over 18 amino acids. V lost 2 bases to trimming and J lost 3 bases; unmatched junction nucleotides: 13. Looked up from germline, CDR1 is SGHTA and CDR2 is FQGNSA. CDR3 in amino acids: CASSLTGTGSSGDYGYTF. The CDR3 region has the DNA TGTGCCAGCAGCTTAACCGGGACAGGGTCGTCTGGGGACTATGGCTACACCTTC.

Worth noting for this clonotype: A read error may be the cause here, since a much bigger clone is one base away. The J gene is TRBJ1-1, the V gene TRBV6-5, with D unclear. Germline lookup yields CDR1 MNHEY and CDR2 SVGAGI. This CDR3 is 18 amino acids long. V dropped 4 bases and J dropped 1 base, with 22 bases sitting between them. The CDR3 is CASSSVPWRATANTEAFF. The CDR3 region has the DNA TGTGCCAGCAGTTCCGTCCCTTGGAGGGCCACCGCGAACACTGAAGCTTTCTTT.